These 19 T cell receptor beta chains were all obtained from the same sample, sequenced in a study of T cells in narcolepsy. Measured with immunoSEQ multiplex PCR; TCRdb has only the in-frame clones, and not every one. The table has tens of thousands of clones, roughly 83% seen once. The source material was CD45RA- memory CD4+ T cells from PBMCs. Every receptor here comes from a human donor with narcolepsy.

The chain uses TRBV5-1 and TRBJ1-1; the D is unclear. V dropped 1 base and J dropped 8 bases, with 6 bases sitting between them. Germline V gene lookup returns CDR1 SGHRS and CDR2 YFSETQ. The CDR3 sequence is 11 residues long. The chain's CDR3 is CASSLNREAFF. In DNA, the CDR3 is TGCGCCAGCAGCTTGAATCGGGAAGCTTTCTTT. Full variable domain (outside the CDR3, taken from reference TRBV5-1 and TRBJ1-1): KAGVTQTPRYLIKTRGQQVTLSCSPISGHRSVSWYQQTPGQGLQFLFEYFSETQRNKGNFPGRFSGRQFSNSRSEMNVSTLELGDSALYLCASSLNREAFFGQGTRLTVV.

The rearrangement uses TRBV6-5 and TRBJ2-4; D call uncertain. Germline V lookup: CDR1 MNHEY, CDR2 SVGAGI. V lost 5 bases to trimming and J lost 14 bases, with 13 bases between them. There are 11 residues in the CDR3. The CDR3 spells CASSEIGQEYF. As DNA, the CDR3 is TGTGCCAGCAGTGAAATCGGGCAAGAGTACTTC.

This chain connects TRBV7-2 to TRBJ1-5, with D uncertain. The CDR3 covers 15 residues. V lost 2 bases and J 1 base, leaving 9 bases between the germline ends. Germline V CDR1 and CDR2: SGHTA, FQGNSA. CDR3 residues: CASSLIGGSNQPQHF. CDR3 sequence (DNA): TGTGCCAGCAGCTTAATAGGTGGGAGCAATCAGCCCCAGCATTTT.

This rearrangement joins TRBV11-3 to TRBJ1-1; D unclear. This CDR3 region has 13 residues. Germline V gene data show CDR1 as SGHNT and CDR2 as YENEEA. V gave up 0 bases and J gave up 8 bases, with 10 bases separating them. CDR3 DNA: TGTGCCAGCAGCTTAGATGCGGGAAGAGAAGCTTTCTTT. Translated, it gives CASSLDAGREAFF.

V and J are TRBV4-1 and TRBJ2-3, with 9 bases that match TRBD2. After removal of 0 bases from V and 2 bases from J, the junction contained 6 bases not matched to a gene. The CDR3 loop spans 17 amino acids. CDR1 MGHRA and CDR2 YSYEKL come from the germline V gene. Written as DNA, the CDR3 is TGCGCCAGCAGCCAAGATTTGGCTAGCGGGACCACAGATACGCAGTATTTT. Translated: CASSQDLASGTTDTQYF.

This clone was seen a handful of times. This CDR3 is CASEGFCGNTIYF. As DNA, the CDR3 is TGTGCCAGCGAAGGATTTTGTGGAAACACCATATATTTT. The chain has TRBV7-7 and TRBJ1-3; D is unclear. Trimming took 8 bases from V and 3 from J, leaving 11 bases between them. Germline V gene data show CDR1 as SSHAT and CDR2 as FNYEAQ (reference sequence). The CDR3 covers 13 residues.

V gene TRBV18 combines with J gene TRBJ2-3, with 10 nucleotides matching TRBD1. The V and J ends lost 1 base and 4 bases, in that order; junction bases with no gene match: 5. This CDR3 has 16 amino acids. The germline V gene has CDR1 KGHSH and CDR2 LQKENI. CDR3 coding DNA: TGTGCCAGCTCACCACGGTCGGGGACAGGGGCAGATACGCAGTATTTT. This translates into CASSPRSGTGADTQYF.

V and J are TRBV28 and TRBJ1-5; D is possibly TRBD1 (5 bases). V lost 2 bases to trimming and J lost 6 bases, with 11 bases between them. The CDR3 runs 14 residues. Germline CDR1 is MDHEN and CDR2 is SYDVKM. DNA for the CDR3: TGTGCCAGCAGTTTAGGGGCGGGATTTCAGCCCCAGCATTTT. This gives the protein CASSLGAGFQPQHF.

Concerning this clone: It is likely a read error, because the conserved phenylalanine at the end of the CDR3 is missing. The limits of the CDR3 on the DNA are not certain, so only TCRdb's listed CDR3 is given. V is TRBV19 and J is TRBJ2-7. The CDR3 has 8 amino acids, counting both end residues. CDR1 and CDR2 (germline): LNHDA, SQIVND (reference sequence). The CDR3 sequence: CASSIGLR.

The chain uses TRBV7-2 and TRBJ2-4; D is uncertain. Germline V gives CDR1 SGHTA, CDR2 FQGNSA. CDR3 length: 13 residues. Trimming left V 7 bases short and J 6 bases short, with 13 bases between. The CDR3, as DNA: TGTGCCAGCACCACCGCGATAGGAAACATTCAGTACTTC. Its protein is CASTTAIGNIQYF. Full variable domain (remainder filled in from reference TRBV7-2 and TRBJ2-4): GAGVSQSPSNKVTEKGKDVELRCDPISGHTALYWYRQSLGQGLEFLIYFQGNSAPDKSGLPSDRFSAERTGGSVSTLTIQRTQQEDSAVYLCASTTAIGNIQYFGAGTRLSVL.

The chain links TRBV5-6 to TRBJ2-7, with 10 bases fitting TRBD2. Trimming removed 8 bases from V and 6 bases from J; junction bases left unmatched: 11. Germline V gene lookup returns CDR1 SGHDT and CDR2 YYEEEE. This CDR3 has 14 amino acids. DNA of the CDR3: TGTGCCAGTTTTAGCGGGAGGTACGCTGGCGAGCAGTACTTC. It specifies CASFSGRYAGEQYF.

The chain couples TRBV25-1 to TRBJ2-1, with D possibly TRBD2 on 5 matching bases. Trimming removed 1 base from V and 9 bases from J, with 22 bases in between. The CDR3 consists of 17 residues. Germline assignment: CDR1 MGHDK and CDR2 SYGVNS. This chain's CDR3 is CASSESLAASFEGEQFF. The CDR3, as DNA: TGTGCCAGCAGTGAATCCCTGGCGGCTTCGTTCGAGGGTGAGCAGTTCTTC. Filled out from reference TRBV25-1 and TRBJ2-1, the complete variable domain reads EADIYQTPRYLVIGTGKKITLECSQTMGHDKMYWYQQDPGMELHLIHYSYGVNSTEKGDLSSESTVSRIRTEHFPLTLESARPSHTSQYLCASSESLAASFEGEQFFGPGTRLTVL.

This clone appeared once. At one end, the junction sequence differs from germline, possibly due to a read error. The chain combines TRBV5-1 with TRBJ1-2; TRBD1 matches 9 bases. The CDR3 loop spans 19 amino acids. Germline-derived CDR1 and CDR2 are SGHRS and YFSETQ. The CDR3 reads CASNLDGRTGAPRGYGYTF. In nucleotides, the CDR3 is TGCGCCAGCAACTTGGATGGAAGGACAGGGGCTCCACGGGGCTATGGCTACACCTTC. The variable domain in full, completed from reference TRBV5-1 and TRBJ1-2, reads KAGVTQTPRYLIKTRGQQVTLSCSPISGHRSVSWYQQTPGQGLQFLFEYFSETQRNKGNFPGRFSGRQFSNSRSEMNVSTLELGDSALYLCASNLDGRTGAPRGYGYTFGSGTRLTVV.

The chain combines TRBV6-1 with TRBJ2-3; no definite D call. The germline gives CDR1 MNHNS, CDR2 SASEGT. This CDR3 contains 9 residues. Trimming left V 11 bases short and J 8 bases short, with 8 bases between. The CDR3 sequence is CAAKGTQYF. CDR3 coding DNA: TGTGCCGCAAAGGGTACGCAGTATTTT.

The table lists this clone with a few counts. The chain uses TRBV10-2 and TRBJ1-5; D is unresolved. The CDR3 sequence is 12 residues long. The germline gives CDR1 WSHSY, CDR2 SAAADI. V was cut by 4 bases and J by 4 bases, with 5 bases left in between. CDR3 amino acids: CASSAGNQPQHF. CDR3 nucleotide sequence: TGCGCCAGCAGTGCGGGGAATCAGCCCCAGCATTTT.

This chain connects TRBV30 to TRBJ1-5, with 9 bases aligning to TRBD1. The V segment lost 2 bases and the J segment 0 bases; nucleotides outside the gene matches: 5. Germline CDR1 is GTSNPN and CDR2 is SVGIG (reference sequence). CDR3 length equals 16 residues. The CDR3 protein is CAWSTNRGHSNQPQHF. The CDR3 nucleotides read TGTGCCTGGAGTACTAACAGGGGGCATAGCAATCAGCCCCAGCATTTT.

This chain links TRBV29-1 with TRBJ1-1; a possible D gene is TRBD1 (6 bases). Deletions cut 5 bases from V and 0 bases from J, with 10 bases between. Germline CDR1 reads SQVTM; CDR2 reads ANQGSEA. This CDR3 contains 13 residues. Here the CDR3 reads CSVLRGLNTEAFF. The CDR3 nucleotides read TGCAGCGTTCTCAGGGGCCTGAACACTGAAGCTTTCTTT.

The V call is TRBV6-5, the J call TRBJ2-2; D is undetermined. The CDR3 runs to 12 residues. Germline V gene sequence: CDR1 MNHEY, CDR2 SVGAGI. The V end lost 5 bases, the J end lost 3 bases, and 4 bases lay between the germline ends. The CDR3 is CASSPYTGELFF. CDR3 sequence (DNA): TGTGCCAGCAGTCCATACACCGGGGAGCTGTTTTTT.

The chain is built from TRBV28 and TRBJ2-7, with TRBD2 matching 8 bases. This CDR3 has 15 amino acids. The germline CDR1 and CDR2 sequences are MDHEN and SYDVKM. V lost 1 base to trimming and J lost 1 base; unmatched junction nucleotides: 3. CDR3 residues: CASSLSSGRSYEQYF. DNA for the CDR3: TGTGCCAGCAGTTTATCTAGCGGGCGGTCCTACGAGCAGTACTTC.